The sequence of this T cell receptor beta chain was determined in a study of identical twins (dated by TCRdb to 2016 to 2018). As for the study more broadly: To test whether fetal clonotypes persist, this study deep-sequenced TCR alpha and beta repertoires from monozygotic twins, from unrelated adults of various ages, and from cord blood. Replicate twin experiments were performed at different times using different library preparation protocols to rule out contamination. Points the paper makes about the study in general: In monozygotic twins, out-of-frame TCR alpha sharing was systematically underestimated by recombination models, although the models agreed with sharing between unrelated individuals. Zero-insertion analyses could be partly confounded by invariant T cells such as MAIT and iNKT, though diverse VJ usage argued against such confounding for most clonotypes. Abundant cord blood beta clonotypes carried fewer insertions; young adult naive repertoires showed a weaker similar trend, while memory repertoires showed none. A weaker excess of twin sharing was found in beta out-of-frame sequences because the signal-to-noise ratio was lowered by fewer shared sequences. Because the same donors could not be followed over many years, the conclusions depended on cross-sectional statistical analysis. Compared with coincidental sharing between unrelated individuals, out-of-frame TCR alpha sequences shared between twins showed an excess of sequences with low generation probability.

To prepare the library, 5' RACE was applied. Reads for this sample came from an Illumina HiSeq 2000. Template switching added a universal primer binding site, and the final cDNA carried a unique molecular identifier that allowed TCR cDNA molecules to be counted accurately. Specific primers in the conserved constant-segment region were used to synthesize first-strand cDNA for TCR alpha and beta chains. To control for contamination, every cDNA library carried two barcodes: a SMART-Mk sample barcode plus Illumina barcodes. Two successive PCR steps introduced TruSeq adapter sequences along with Illumina sample barcodes. The TCR alpha and beta cDNA libraries were sequenced on the Illumina HiSeq platform using custom primers. Per the source publication's procedure: MiGEC processed the raw reads to extract unique molecular identifiers, while MiXCR was used to determine the CDR3 positions. Recombination models were inferred per individual with the repgenHMM and IGoR tools using an EM algorithm. The tcR package in R was used for shared clonotype analysis, with sharing normalized by the product of cloneset sizes. To study raw recombination without the effects of thymic and clonal selection, out-of-frame nonproductive sequences were analyzed. TCRdb reprocessed the public reads (quality trimming at Q25 with fastp, clone calling with MiXCR) and kept in-frame beta chains. Each CDR3 protein gets just one entry, which takes the most common genes and DNA from the rows behind it. In this record, the V and J calls reflect TCRdb's handling and not the investigators' own analysis. For this sample there are about 730,000 distinct CDR3 sequences; around 21% appear just once. Jointly, the top ten make up 4% to 5.5% of the sample.

Turning to this clonotype: The clone's antigen remains unknown. No base quality information exists; no much larger clone differs at one position.

The CDR3 runs 15 amino acids, cysteine and phenylalanine included. Of the read, only the CDR3 DNA is kept; its 45 bases are in frame from base 1. Deletion took 2 bases off V and 8 bases off J, with a span of 18 bases between the germline ends. Looking up the germline V gene yields CDR1 MGHRA and CDR2 YSYEKL. Every donor in the study was a healthy Caucasian. The twin cohort comprised three pairs of female monozygotic twins, all aged roughly 18 to 29 years. Peripheral blood mononuclear cells were the source from which RNA for the TCR libraries was isolated. The data were also submitted as part of a second study, on T cells expressing NK-cell markers. The other study reports the following: Three sorted T-cell subsets (CD3+CD56+NKG2C+, CD3+CD56+NKG2C- and CD3+CD56-NKG2C+) from fewer than 10 donors had their TCR beta-chain repertoires profiled. Among the eight sequenced donors, only one was HCMV-seronegative, while the other seven were HCMV-seropositive. To restrict sorting to alphabetaTCR-expressing T cells, an anti-gammadeltaTCR antibody was added in several experiments. For more than 5 donors, the dominant CD3+CD56+NKG2C+ clonotypes were among the top 10 CD8+ clonotypes and accounted for roughly 1.0-8% of CD8+ T cells. Those dominant clonotypes were again the most abundant among CD3+CD56-NKG2C+ cells in a few donors, at roughly 28.3-65%. It remained unclear whether the expanded NKG2C-expressing T cell clones were specific for HCMV antigens. Randomly selected healthy volunteers, three men and five women, were used as the eight sequenced donors. HCMV-specific IgG was detected in serum with a commercial ELISA kit to determine HCMV serostatus. For five or six donors, bulk peripheral blood T-cell repertoires were also sequenced from unsorted PBMC. MIGEC was used to demultiplex reads and group reads by UMI, and MiTCR was used to assemble and quantify clonotypes. Only TCR cDNA sequences supported by at least two reads were kept to exclude erroneous sequences. Downstream repertoire analysis used the tcR package, and clonotypes were matched across fractions by CDR3 nucleotide sequence plus V segment. Antigen specificity was annotated against VDJdb with VDJmatch, allowing one amino acid substitution in CDR3.

The chain joins TRBV4-1 to TRBJ2-5, and the D gene may be TRBD2, 6 bases matching. This receptor was obtained from a woman aged 18-29 years in good health. The material sequenced was PBMCs. The DNA reads TGCGCCAGCAGCCAACCCGGGAGCATTTCAGCAACCCAGTACTTC. This sequence encodes CASSQPGSISATQYF.